The subject of this entry is one TCR beta chain. This specimen belongs to a study of blood T cell repertoires in COVID-19. The table came from immunoSEQ multiplex PCR; TCRdb's copy has only in-frame clones and leaves some out. There are some 120,000 clones in the sample; 75% to 90% occur only once, and about 27% lies in the top ten. The V gene's germline CDR1 is LNHNV and CDR2 YYDKDF (reference sequence). This CDR3 is built from 16 residues. Trimming removed 3 bases from V and 4 bases from J, with 15 bases in between. The rearrangement links TRBV15 to TRBJ1-4; D unclear. The sequence derives from a man in his 70s with active or convalescent COVID-19. Sequencing input: peripheral blood. The CDR3 sequence is CATSSHAQGSNEKLFF. CDR3 DNA sequence: TGTGCCACCAGCAGCCACGCACAAGGGAGTAATGAAAAACTGTTTTTT.